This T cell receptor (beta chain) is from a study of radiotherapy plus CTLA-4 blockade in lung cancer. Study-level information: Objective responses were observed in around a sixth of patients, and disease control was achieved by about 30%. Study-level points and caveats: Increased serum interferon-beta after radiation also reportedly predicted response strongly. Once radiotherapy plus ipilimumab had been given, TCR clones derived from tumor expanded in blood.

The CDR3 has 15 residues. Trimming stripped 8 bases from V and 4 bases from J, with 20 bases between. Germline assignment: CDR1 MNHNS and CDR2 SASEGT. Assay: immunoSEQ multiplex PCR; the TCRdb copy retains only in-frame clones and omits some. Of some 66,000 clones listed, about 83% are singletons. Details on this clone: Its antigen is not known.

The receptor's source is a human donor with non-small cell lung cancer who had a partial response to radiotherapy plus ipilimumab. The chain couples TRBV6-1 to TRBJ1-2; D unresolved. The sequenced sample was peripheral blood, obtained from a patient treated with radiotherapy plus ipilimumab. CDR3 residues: CASVAGPARGYGYTF. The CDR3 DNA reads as TGTGCCAGCGTTGCCGGACCCGCGCGGGGCTATGGCTACACCTTC.